This T cell receptor beta chain was recorded in a study of blood T cell repertoires in COVID-19 (TCRdb year 2020). For the wider study: Collaborator samples came from the United States, Italy and Spain and covered acute and convalescent phases of COVID-19. The material from the prospective study consisted of cDNA or gDNA derived from T cells, B-cell-depleted T cells, or PBMCs. Deeply sampled blood TCRbeta repertoires from subjects exposed to, actively infected with, or recovered from COVID-19 were included in the dataset. The repertoires were released in a freely available public database meant as a resource for research on the immune response to SARS-CoV-2. The samples were drawn from the first 160 participants of the ongoing ImmuneRACE study and from over a thousand subjects provided by 6 global collaborators. Nearly every sample came with metadata listing a de-identified subject ID, COVID-19 status, age in years and sex. Where HLA class I and class II types were available, the types were taken from metadata supplied by the sample provider, not from assay-based typing. What the study reported, not specific to this receptor: The amount of clinical and demographic metadata varied by source and participant and was provided uncurated.

Relative to germline, V is 3 bases shorter and J is 4 bases shorter, with 12 bases between their ends. Sequences KGHDR (CDR1) and SFDVKD (CDR2) are obtained from the germline V gene. The CDR3 contains 16 residues, cysteine and phenylalanine counted. Of the read, only the CDR3 DNA is kept; its 48 bases are in frame from base 1. The immunoSEQ Assay, a bias-controlled multiplex PCR, was used to amplify TCRbeta CDR3 regions from genomic DNA. From the authors' description of their analysis: Within the assay, amplification of reference gene primers was used to estimate how many nucleated cells each sample contained. To quantify the absolute abundance of each unique TCRbeta CDR3 rearrangement, sequence reads were collapsed and filtered. Productive Simpson clonality was computed per sample as the square root of Simpson's diversity index over productive rearrangements. TCRdb limited this immuneACCESS table to in-frame rearrangements with V and J called. A share of clones is missing; checked studies link under half to unresolved V genes, and the rest is unexplained. V and J calls and clone size are copied from that table; D and trimming were computed from the DNA. Across this sample there are 120,000 or so clones, with around 89% seen only once. Roughly 7.6% of the sample comes from the top ten.

As for this clone: Its antigen remains unidentified. Base qualities are not at hand, and no much larger clone is one base apart.

Each collaborating institution followed its own protocols to collect whole blood in K2EDTA tubes. For TCRbeta analysis, collaborators shipped samples as frozen whole blood, isolated PBMCs, or DNA extracted from either of those sample types. This clonotype originated in a man between 45 and 60 years old with acute or convalescent COVID-19. The sequence links TRBV24-1 to TRBJ2-6; the best D guess is TRBD1, with 6 bases matching. Sequencing used peripheral blood. The DNA reads as follows: TGTGCCACCAGTGATCGAACAGGGATAGGGGCCAACGTCCTGACTTTC. It encodes CATSDRTGIGANVLTF.